Each of the 20 T cell receptor beta chains below was sequenced from the same sample in a study of T cell responses to AZD1222 COVID-19 vaccine. Clones were read by immunoSEQ multiplex PCR, and TCRdb kept only the in-frame ones, dropping some. The sample lists under 35,000 clones; 70% to 90% were seen once. Sequencing was performed on peripheral blood, taken on day 0 of AZD1222 vaccination. Every receptor here comes from an adult in good health.

V gene TRBV7-9 combines with J gene TRBJ1-4, with D unresolved. The CDR3 totals 13 residues. From germline, CDR1 is SEHNR and CDR2 FQNEAQ (reference sequence). Trimming cost V 3 bases and J 8 bases, with 10 bases left between them. CDR3 bases: TGTGCCAGCAGCTTGGGCGTAACCGAAAAACTGTTTTTT. As protein: CASSLGVTEKLFF.

This clone was recorded once. The chain carries TRBV7-3 and TRBJ1-1; D is ambiguous. V lost 1 base and J lost 7, with 10 bases in between. Germline CDR1 reads SGHTA; CDR2 reads FQGTGA. The CDR3 loop spans 13 amino acids. CDR3 residues: CASSLSRRGEAFF. CDR3 nucleotides: TGTGCCAGCAGCTTAAGTCGGCGGGGTGAAGCTTTCTTT.

The chain links TRBV11-2 to TRBJ2-4; D perhaps matches TRBD1 (5 bases). The CDR3 is 16 amino acids. Germline loops: CDR1 SGHAT, CDR2 FQNNGV. The V gene lost 3 bases and the J gene lost 1 base, with 13 bases spanning the gap. The chain's CDR3 is CASSFGHDGAKNIQYF. In nucleotides, the CDR3 is TGTGCCAGCAGCTTCGGACACGATGGGGCCAAAAACATTCAGTACTTC.

The chain couples TRBV2 to TRBJ2-3; D not resolved. The CDR3 contains 15 residues. Germline V gene lookup returns CDR1 SNHLY and CDR2 FYNNEI. V lost 3 bases to trimming and J lost 0 bases, with 10 bases between them. CDR3 region: CASSDPGRSTDTQYF. The CDR3 region has the DNA TGTGCCAGCAGTGATCCCGGTAGGAGCACAGATACGCAGTATTTT.

The chain employs TRBV19 and TRBJ2-7; D gene uncertain. There are 14 residues in the CDR3. Germline-derived CDR1 and CDR2 are LNHDA and SQIVND (reference sequence). Between the trimmed V and J ends, which lost 6 bases and 0 bases, there was a span of 12 bases. The CDR3 protein is CASRQYSSSYEQYF. The CDR3 nucleotides read TGTGCCAGTAGACAATACAGTTCCTCCTACGAGCAGTACTTC.

V gene TRBV10-3 combines with J gene TRBJ2-5; 7 bases match TRBD1. CDR1 and CDR2 (germline): ENHRY, SYGVKD. Losses at the gene ends were 6 bases for V and 1 base for J; bases not matched to a gene: 5. The CDR3 sequence is 14 residues long. The chain's CDR3 is CAISPGGTQETQYF. DNA for the CDR3: TGTGCCATCAGCCCAGGGGGAACCCAAGAGACCCAGTACTTC.

The CDR3 DNA reads as TGTGCCAGCAGCCAAGCGGCTAGCGGGGGGTGGAGCACAGATACGCAGTATTTT. Its protein is CASSQAASGGWSTDTQYF. This chain joins TRBV3-1 (or the pseudogene TRBV3-2) and TRBJ2-3; 11 nucleotides match TRBD2. Germline values: CDR1 LGHDT, CDR2 YNNKEL (reference sequence). V shed 1 base and J 0 bases; nucleotides not matched to a gene: 6. This CDR3 region has 18 residues.

CDR3 amino acids: CASTTLGYEQYF. In DNA, the CDR3 is TGTGCCAGCACCACACTAGGCTACGAGCAGTACTTC. The V call is TRBV28, the J call TRBJ2-7, with D maybe TRBD2 (5 bases). V dropped 7 bases and J dropped 3 bases, with 10 bases sitting between them. This CDR3 comprises 12 residues. Germline V gives CDR1 MDHEN, CDR2 SYDVKM. Based on the CDR3 plus reference TRBV28 and TRBJ2-7, the full variable domain is DVKVTQSSRYLVKRTGEKVFLECVQDMDHENMFWYRQDPGLGLRLIYFSYDVKMKEKGDIPEGYSVSREKKERFSLILESASTNQTSMYLCASTTLGYEQYFGPGTRLTVT.

This sequence joins TRBV5-5 and TRBJ1-2; 10 bases are a match to TRBD1. With 3 bases clipped from V and 2 bases from J, the junction kept 7 bases outside the gene matches. Germline CDR1 and CDR2: SGHKS and YYEKEE (reference sequence). The CDR3 is 16 residues long. This CDR3 reads CASSSKPGQGNYGYTF. In DNA form, the CDR3 reads TGTGCCAGCAGCTCCAAACCGGGACAGGGGAACTATGGCTACACCTTC. Based on the CDR3 plus reference TRBV5-5 and TRBJ1-2, the full variable domain is DAGVTQSPTHLIKTRGQQVTLRCSPISGHKSVSWYQQVLGQGPQFIFQYYEKEERGRGNFPDRFSARQFPNYSSELNVNALLLGDSALYLCASSSKPGQGNYGYTFGSGTRLTVV.

V is TRBV9 and J is TRBJ2-1, with 13 bases aligning to TRBD2. The V segment lost 5 bases and the J segment 9 bases; nucleotides outside the gene matches: 11. The V gene's germline CDR1 is SGDLS and CDR2 YYNGEE. This CDR3 is built from 16 residues. As DNA, the CDR3 is TGTGCCAGCAGTGGACGACTAGCGGGAGGCTTGGGTGAGCAGTTCTTC. Protein: CASSGRLAGGLGEQFF.

The chain combines TRBV7-3 with TRBJ2-3; 7 bases fit TRBD2. Trimming removed 5 bases from V and 0 bases from J; junction bases left unmatched: 5. From germline, CDR1 is SGHTA and CDR2 FQGTGA. CDR3 length: 15 residues. In DNA, the CDR3 is TGTGCCAGCAGCACCCTAGCGGTTAGCACAGATACGCAGTATTTT. As protein: CASSTLAVSTDTQYF.

The V and J genes are TRBV12-3 or TRBV12-4 and TRBJ1-3, with D possibly matching TRBD1 (5 bases). V was trimmed by 6 bases and J by 2 bases, leaving 8 bases between them. CDR3 size: 13 residues. The CDR3 nucleotides are TGTGCCAGCAGAGACAGCACTGGAAACACCATATATTTT. This codes for CASRDSTGNTIYF.

This chain joins TRBV27 and TRBJ1-5, with TRBD1 matching over 7 bases. With V trimmed by 2 bases and J by 5 bases, 3 bases remained unmatched. The CDR3 runs 14 residues. The germline V gene encodes CDR1 MNHEY and CDR2 SMNVEV (reference sequence). The CDR3 region has the DNA TGTGCCAGCAGTTTAAGGGGGCCCCATCAGCCCCAGCATTTT. It encodes CASSLRGPHQPQHF.

This chain connects TRBV18 to TRBJ1-2, with a tentative D call TRBD1 (5 bases). The CDR3 length is 15 residues. The V gene lost 3 bases and the J gene lost 2 bases, with 13 bases spanning the gap. CDR1 is KGHSH, CDR2 LQKENI, per germline. This chain's CDR3 is CASSPDWGRNYGYTF. In nucleotides, the CDR3 is TGTGCCAGCTCACCGGATTGGGGCCGGAACTATGGCTACACCTTC.

The chain joins TRBV2 to TRBJ1-1, with D possibly TRBD1 on 6 matching bases. The CDR3 spans 10 residues. In germline, CDR1 is SNHLY, CDR2 FYNNEI. V gave up 6 bases and J gave up 8 bases, with 7 bases separating them. The CDR3 sequence: CASRGTEAFF. The DNA for the CDR3 is TGTGCCAGCAGAGGGACAGAAGCTTTCTTT.

V is TRBV6-2 or TRBV6-3 and J is TRBJ2-7; 7 bases match TRBD1. Germline V gene data show CDR1 as MNHEY and CDR2 as SVGEGT. The CDR3 covers 14 residues. The trim removed 6 bases at V and 9 bases at J, leaving 14 bases unmatched. CDR3: CASSRGGTALLQYF. In DNA form, the CDR3 reads TGTGCCAGCAGCCGCGGTGGGACAGCATTATTGCAGTACTTC.

The chain carries TRBV19 and TRBJ2-6, with D unclear. There are 13 residues in the CDR3. V was pared by 8 bases and J by 3 bases, with 8 bases between. Looked up from germline, CDR1 is LNHDA and CDR2 is SQIVND (reference sequence). CDR3 protein: CASGFVGANVLTF. The CDR3 bases are TGTGCCAGTGGTTTCGTTGGGGCCAACGTCCTGACTTTC.

There are a few counts of this clone. CDR3 nucleotides: TGTGCCAGCTCACTCCTCGCCGGGACAGGGGGCAATCAGCCCCAGCATTTT. It translates to CASSLLAGTGGNQPQHF. The chain is built from TRBV18 and TRBJ1-5, with 10 positions matching TRBD1. This CDR3 has 17 residues. Per the germline V gene, CDR1 is KGHSH and CDR2 is LQKENI. The V and J ends lost 4 bases and 2 bases, in that order; junction bases with no gene match: 8.

The rearrangement uses TRBV6-5 and TRBJ1-2; no reliable D call. V dropped 4 bases and J dropped 7 bases, with 16 bases sitting between them. From germline, CDR1 is MNHEY and CDR2 SVGAGI. CDR3 length equals 14 residues. CDR3 sequence: CASSSYGDRSGYTF. CDR3 bases: TGTGCCAGCAGTTCCTACGGGGATCGGAGTGGCTACACCTTC.

This clone appeared a single time. This chain joins TRBV6-5 and TRBJ2-2; possibly TRBD2 for D (6 bases). Between the trimmed V and J ends, which lost 10 bases and 6 bases, there was a span of 15 bases. The CDR3 consists of 13 residues. The germline gives CDR1 MNHEY, CDR2 SVGAGI. CDR3 in DNA: TGTGCCATCCCGGGGGTTATTGCCGGGGAGCTGTTTTTT. Its protein product is CAIPGVIAGELFF.